These 30 T cell receptor beta chains originate from one sample sequenced in a study of identifying expanded T cells in peripheral blood. Clones were sequenced by immunoSEQ multiplex PCR, and TCRdb holds only the in-frame ones, with some missing. This table has approximately 83,000 clones, approximately 84% appearing once. Material: blood. Receptor source: a person aged 18 to 70 in good health.

V is TRBV29-1 and J is TRBJ1-1; D remains unclear. Trimming shortened V by 2 bases and J by 6 bases, and 7 bases separated the two germline ends. The CDR3 sequence is 11 residues long. Germline CDR1 SQVTM, CDR2 ANQGSEA. For the CDR3, the DNA is TGCAGCGTTGAACCTTATGCTGAAGCTTTCTTT. Translated: CSVEPYAEAFF.

In DNA form, the CDR3 reads TGTGCCACCGGAGGGACAGGGATCGAGCAGTACTTC. Protein: CATGGTGIEQYF. The chain links TRBV27 to TRBJ2-7; TRBD1 matches at 9 bases. The V and J ends lost 10 bases and 6 bases, in that order; junction bases with no gene match: 7. Germline assignment: CDR1 MNHEY and CDR2 SMNVEV (reference sequence). The CDR3 length is 12 residues.

The chain is built from TRBV10-3 and TRBJ2-7, with D tentatively TRBD1 (6 bases). The CDR3 contains 15 residues. The germline V gene has CDR1 ENHRY and CDR2 SYGVKD. V gave up 4 bases and J gave up 3 bases, with 16 bases separating them. CDR3 DNA sequence: TGTGCCATCAGTGCTGTCCAGGGGCAATACTACGAGCAGTACTTC. This sequence encodes CAISAVQGQYYEQYF.

This clone was seen more than once but under ten times. The gene calls are TRBV9 and TRBJ1-6; 7 nucleotides match TRBD1. Germline assignment: CDR1 SGDLS and CDR2 YYNGEE. This CDR3 contains 15 residues. V lost 4 bases, J lost 7 bases, and 8 bases stayed unmatched. CDR3 coding DNA: TGTGCCAGCAGCTCCCGGGGAGGGGGCAATTCACCCCTCCACTTT. Translating it yields CASSSRGGGNSPLHF.

The rearrangement links TRBV5-1 to TRBJ2-7; 7 bases line up with TRBD1. CDR1 is SGHRS and CDR2 is YFSETQ in the germline V gene. V was pared by 7 bases and J by 3 bases, with 10 bases of the junction left unmatched. The CDR3 runs 14 residues. The CDR3 here is CASFEGGPSYEQYF. For the CDR3, the DNA is TGCGCCAGCTTCGAAGGGGGCCCCAGCTACGAGCAGTACTTC.

The chain is built from TRBV5-1 and TRBJ2-3; D gene uncertain. The length of the CDR3 is 13 residues. Trimming took off 2 bases at V and 0 bases at J, with 4 bases between the two ends. Germline CDR1 SGHRS, CDR2 YFSETQ. The chain's CDR3 is CASSLRSTDTQYF. CDR3 in DNA: TGCGCCAGCAGCTTAAGGAGCACAGATACGCAGTATTTT.

The V and J genes are TRBV7-9 and TRBJ1-2; 8 bases fit TRBD1. Germline trimming cut 5 bases from V and 7 bases from J; bases unmatched to any gene: 9. This CDR3 contains 14 residues. In germline, CDR1 is SEHNR, CDR2 FQNEAQ (reference sequence). The CDR3 DNA reads TGTGCCAGCAGCCCCCCGGGACAGGATCTTGGCTACACCTTC. It encodes CASSPPGQDLGYTF.

The gene calls are TRBV30 and TRBJ2-7; 7 bases map to TRBD1. CDR1 is GTSNPN, CDR2 SVGIG, per germline (reference sequence). The V and J ends lost 0 bases and 3 bases, in that order; junction bases with no gene match: 2. The CDR3 runs to 13 residues. The DNA for the CDR3 is TGTGCCTGGAGTGTAGGGGGCGACTACGAGCAGTACTTC. It is translated as CAWSVGGDYEQYF.

The CDR3 sequence: CASSFGQGWSPLHF. The CDR3 nucleotides read TGTGCCAGCAGTTTTGGGCAGGGGTGGTCACCCCTCCACTTT. The gene calls are TRBV28 and TRBJ1-6; D may be TRBD1 (6 bases). Germline V gene lookup returns CDR1 MDHEN and CDR2 SYDVKM. The CDR3 is 14 residues long. V was clipped by 3 bases and J by 10 bases, with 13 bases between them.

CDR3 in amino acids: CAWRAHNNSPLHF. For the CDR3, the DNA is TGTGCCTGGAGAGCTCACAATAATTCACCCCTCCACTTT. V and J are TRBV30 and TRBJ1-6; no definite D call. Germline CDR1 and CDR2: GTSNPN and SVGIG (reference sequence). The CDR3 has 13 residues. V gave up 3 bases and J gave up 5 bases, with 8 bases separating them.

This rearrangement joins TRBV13 to TRBJ2-3; no clear D. V shed 5 bases and J shed 2 bases, with 14 bases lying between them. The CDR3 loop spans 15 amino acids. Germline V gene data show CDR1 as PRHDT and CDR2 as FYEKMQ (reference sequence). CDR3 sequence (DNA): TGTGCCAGCAGCAGACACGCAGCCGACACAGATACGCAGTATTTT. This codes for CASSRHAADTDTQYF.

This clone was detected only once. The chain is built from TRBV5-1 and TRBJ2-1, with D perhaps TRBD2 (7 bases). CDR1 and CDR2 (germline): SGHRS, YFSETQ. The ends were cut back, 2 bases at V and 9 bases at J, with 18 bases in the middle. The CDR3 has 15 residues. The CDR3 spells CASSLSGGVLFEQFF. For the CDR3, the DNA is TGCGCCAGCAGCTTATCGGGGGGCGTACTATTTGAGCAGTTCTTC.

V and J are TRBV6-5 and TRBJ2-5; perhaps D is TRBD1 or TRBD2 (6 bases each). Trimming stripped 2 bases from V and 5 bases from J, with 18 bases between. Germline-derived CDR1 and CDR2 are MNHEY and SVGAGI. CDR3 length: 16 residues. The CDR3 DNA sequence: TGTGCCAGCAGTTACGCCCCAAAGGGGGGATCGGAGACCCAGTACTTC. This translates into CASSYAPKGGSETQYF.

For the CDR3, the DNA is TGTGCCAGTAGTATGGGTCTCGAGCAGTACTTC. This gives the protein CASSMGLEQYF. J is TRBJ2-7 and V is TRBV19; no firm D call. Germline loops: CDR1 LNHDA, CDR2 SQIVND (reference sequence). There are 11 residues in the CDR3. V was cut by 3 bases and J by 6 bases, with 6 bases left in between.

The chain carries TRBV2 and TRBJ2-7; D possibly corresponds to TRBD1 (6 bases). This CDR3 is 15 amino acids long. The germline V gene encodes CDR1 SNHLY and CDR2 FYNNEI. V shed 6 bases and J shed 3 bases, with 18 bases lying between them. The CDR3 coding sequence is TGTGCCAGCAGATTAACAGGGTTGGCACGCTACGAGCAGTACTTC. Protein: CASRLTGLARYEQYF. Supplemented by reference TRBV2 and TRBJ2-7, the full variable domain reads EPEVTQTPSHQVTQMGQEVILRCVPISNHLYFYWYRQILGQKVEFLVSFYNNEISEKSEIFDDQFSVERPDGSNFTLKIRSTKLEDSAMYFCASRLTGLARYEQYFGPGTRLTVT.

V gene TRBV11-2 combines with J gene TRBJ2-7, with D possibly matching TRBD2 (6 bases). CDR3 length: 13 amino acids. The germline V gene has CDR1 SGHAT and CDR2 FQNNGV. V was clipped by 1 base and J by 6 bases, with 10 bases between them. The CDR3 sequence is CASSLGGLSEQYF. The CDR3 coding sequence is TGTGCCAGCAGCTTAGGGGGACTGAGCGAGCAGTACTTC.

With regard to this clone: Within the sample, other DNA sequences also encode this same CDR3. J is TRBJ2-5 and V is TRBV11-2, with D possibly TRBD2 on 6 matching bases. This CDR3 spans 18 amino acids. Germline V CDR1 and CDR2: SGHAT, FQNNGV. The V gene lost 3 bases and the J gene lost 5 bases, with 25 bases spanning the gap. The CDR3 reads CASSFWSGLTSGSETQYF. DNA of the CDR3: TGTGCCAGCAGCTTTTGGTCGGGCCTGACTAGTGGGTCGGAGACCCAGTACTTC.

This chain uses TRBV5-8 with TRBJ2-1, with D possibly matching TRBD1 (6 bases). Trimming stripped 2 bases from V and 3 bases from J, with 6 bases between. The CDR3 extends over 13 amino acids. The V gene's germline CDR1 is SGHTS and CDR2 YDEGEE. CDR3: CASSLQGYNEQFF. The CDR3 DNA reads as TGTGCCAGCAGCTTACAGGGCTACAATGAGCAGTTCTTC. The full variable domain, rest sourced from reference TRBV5-8 and TRBJ2-1, is EAGVTQSPTHLIKTRGQQATLRCSPISGHTSVYWYQQALGLGLQFLLWYDEGEERNRGNFPPRFSGRQFPNYSSELNVNALELEDSALYLCASSLQGYNEQFFGPGTRLTVL.

The V and J genes are TRBV11-3 and TRBJ1-1, with D uncertain. This CDR3 comprises 12 residues. The germline V gene encodes CDR1 SGHNT and CDR2 YENEEA. V was cut by 1 base and J by 8 bases, with 8 bases left in between. The CDR3 here is CASSLGRREAFF. The DNA of the CDR3 is TGTGCCAGCAGCTTAGGGCGTCGGGAAGCTTTCTTT.

The chain employs TRBV27 and TRBJ1-2; 7 nucleotides line up with TRBD1. Germline loops: CDR1 MNHEY, CDR2 SMNVEV (reference sequence). The CDR3 runs 17 residues. Trimming took 3 bases from V and 8 from J; bases not matched to a gene: 18. CDR3 sequence reads: CASSLEGGTRGRRGYTF. The CDR3 DNA reads as TGTGCCAGCAGTTTGGAGGGCGGTACGAGGGGGCGCCGAGGCTACACCTTC.

The chain employs TRBV2 and TRBJ1-2, with 9 positions matching TRBD1. Germline CDR1 and CDR2: SNHLY and FYNNEI. V trimming: 8 bases; J trimming: 8 bases; junction bases outside the gene matches: 9. The CDR3 is 13 residues long. DNA of the CDR3: TGTGCCAGCCGTCAACAGGGGGCGGTCGGCTACACCTTC. This sequence encodes CASRQQGAVGYTF.

The chain uses TRBV18 and TRBJ2-2; 8 bases line up with TRBD1. Germline CDR1 reads KGHSH; CDR2 reads LQKENI. CDR3 length: 15 residues. J was trimmed by 8 bases and V by 3 bases; bases with no gene match: 8. The CDR3 sequence is CASSPNQGAGGELFF. The CDR3 nucleotides read TGTGCCAGCTCACCCAACCAGGGGGCTGGAGGGGAGCTGTTTTTT.

The chain links TRBV27 to TRBJ2-1; 11 bases match TRBD2. In germline, CDR1 is MNHEY, CDR2 SMNVEV (reference sequence). The CDR3 extends over 19 amino acids. V trimming: 2 bases; J trimming: 0 bases; junction bases outside the gene matches: 9. The chain's CDR3 is CASSLKGLAGGPSYNEQFF. The CDR3 DNA reads TGTGCCAGCAGTTTAAAGGGCCTAGCGGGGGGCCCCTCCTACAATGAGCAGTTCTTC.

The rearrangement links TRBV2 to TRBJ2-7; D is unresolved. Germline CDR1 reads SNHLY; CDR2 reads FYNNEI. Trimming shortened V by 0 bases and J by 3 bases, and 3 bases separated the two germline ends. The CDR3 is 12 amino acids. The CDR3 DNA reads as TGTGCCAGCAGTGAAGCAGGCTACGAGCAGTACTTC. Its protein is CASSEAGYEQYF.

The gene calls are TRBV7-2 and TRBJ2-7; 10 bases are shared with TRBD1. From germline, CDR1 is SGHTA and CDR2 FQGNSA. The CDR3 is made up of 15 amino acids. J lost 4 bases, V lost 1 base, and 4 bases had no gene match. The CDR3 sequence is CASSLDRDRGYEQYF. The CDR3 bases are TGTGCCAGCAGCTTAGACCGGGACAGGGGTTACGAGCAGTACTTC.

This chain links TRBV30 with TRBJ1-2; D is uncertain. The germline V gene encodes CDR1 GTSNPN and CDR2 SVGIG (reference sequence). Trimming left V 2 bases short and J 4 bases short, with 17 bases between. CDR3 length: 15 amino acids. The CDR3 is CAWSLKMRLGYGYTF. The CDR3 nucleotides are TGTGCCTGGAGTCTGAAGATGAGACTGGGCTATGGCTACACCTTC.

The J gene is TRBJ1-1, the V gene TRBV6-5; no firm D call. The germline V gene encodes CDR1 MNHEY and CDR2 SVGAGI. The V end was cut by 0 bases, the J end by 1 base, with 9 bases between. This CDR3 is built from 15 residues. The CDR3 nucleotides read TGTGCCAGCAGTTACTCGAACCGGGGGAACACTGAAGCTTTCTTT. This translates into CASSYSNRGNTEAFF.

Written as DNA, the CDR3 is TGTGCCAGCACTCCCGTGGGGGGGATCGGTGGGGAGCTGTTTTTT. It is translated as CASTPVGGIGGELFF. The rearrangement joins TRBV6-6 to TRBJ2-2; 7 nucleotides align to TRBD2. The germline gives CDR1 MNHNY, CDR2 SVGAGI (reference sequence). The CDR3 contains 15 residues. With V trimmed by 7 bases and J by 8 bases, 13 bases remained unmatched.

Comments on this clone: The sample contains more than one DNA sequence encoding this CDR3. J is TRBJ2-3 and V is TRBV4-3, with D perhaps TRBD2 (6 bases). The CDR3 covers 15 residues. V was clipped by 2 bases and J by 1 base, with 10 bases between them. The V gene's germline CDR1 is LGHNA and CDR2 YSLEER. The CDR3 region has the DNA TGCGCCAGCAGCCAAAGGGCTAGCGGCACAGATACGCAGTATTTT. It is translated as CASSQRASGTDTQYF.

The sample holds one count of this clone. The chain employs TRBV29-1 and TRBJ2-5, with D unresolved. Looked up from germline, CDR1 is SQVTM and CDR2 is ANQGSEA. Trimming left V 3 bases short and J 4 bases short, with 6 bases between. The CDR3 contains 11 residues. The CDR3 DNA follows: TGCAGCGTTGAGTCCACAGAGACCCAGTACTTC. Amino acids: CSVESTETQYF.